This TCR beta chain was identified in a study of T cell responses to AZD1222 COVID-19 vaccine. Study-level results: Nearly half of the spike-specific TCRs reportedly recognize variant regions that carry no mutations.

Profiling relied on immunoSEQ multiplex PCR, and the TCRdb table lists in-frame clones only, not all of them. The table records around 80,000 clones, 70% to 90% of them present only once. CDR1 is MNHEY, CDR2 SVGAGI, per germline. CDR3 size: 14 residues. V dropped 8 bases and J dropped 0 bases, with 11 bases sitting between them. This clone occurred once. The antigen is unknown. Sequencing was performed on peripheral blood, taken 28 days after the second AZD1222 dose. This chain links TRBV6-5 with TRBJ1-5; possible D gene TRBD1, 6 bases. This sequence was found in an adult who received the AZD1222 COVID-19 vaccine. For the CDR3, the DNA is TGTGCCAGCTTGGACAGTTATAGCAATCAGCCCCAGCATTTT. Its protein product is CASLDSYSNQPQHF.